This T cell receptor beta chain was recovered during a study of post-analysis software for immune sequencing data. Study-level background: In terms of disease course, relapsing-remitting, secondary progressive and progressive-relapsing multiple sclerosis were included. Study results and caveats: Compared with controls, patients had more of 4 to 6 TRBV segments, including TRBV5-6, TRBV5-1 and TRBV20-1. There was significantly lower normalized Chao1 diversity in multiple sclerosis patients than in controls.

This CDR3 contains 17 residues. Germline V gene sequence: CDR1 SGHTA, CDR2 FQGNSA. V shed 1 base and J 0 bases; nucleotides not matched to a gene: 8. Of note for this clonotype: Its matching antigen is unknown.

TCR beta libraries were prepared from cDNA with unique molecular identifiers. From the PCR reads, TCRdb called clonotypes with MiXCR, one entry per CDR3 protein. The sample lists about 820,000 distinct CDR3 sequences, roughly 50% occurring once. Sequences were obtained from blood. The chain employs TRBV7-2 and TRBJ1-2; TRBD1 matches at 7 bases. The sequence was collected from a girl between 5 and 17 years old with multiple sclerosis. CDR3 loop: CASSLDSRDRANYGYTF. The CDR3 bases are TGTGCCAGCAGCTTAGATAGCCGTGACAGGGCTAACTATGGCTACACCTTC.